These T cell receptor beta chains were read from a single sample in a study of shared clonotypes between healthy human individuals. Method: immunoSEQ multiplex PCR; TCRdb's copy keeps in-frame clones and lacks some. The sample yields roughly 320,000 clones, over 75% seen once. The specimen sequenced was memory CD8+ T cells sorted from blood. Every receptor here comes from a man younger than 35 in good health. The CDR3 runs from the conserved cysteine through the conserved F or W. The D gene is left open where the match is weak. Rows give clone size only sometimes, using once, few, many, or a class for an expanded clone.

clone size	V gene	D gene	J gene	CDR3 protein	CDR3 DNA
.	TRBV7-9	TRBD1	TRBJ2-1	CASSLVTGGEQFF	TGTGCCAGCAGCTTGGTGACAGGGGGCGAGCAGTTCTTC
many	TRBV7-8	.	TRBJ2-5	CASRRGGSGGSQYF	TGTGCCAGCAGGAGGGGGGGTAGCGGAGGCTCCCAGTACTTC
few	TRBV28	TRBD2	TRBJ2-3	CASSLVLAGGDTQYF	TGTGCCAGCAGTTTGGTACTAGCGGGGGGGGATACGCAGTATTTT
.	TRBV15	TRBD1	TRBJ1-5	CATSILFGTGSNQPQHF	TGTGCCACCAGCATCTTATTCGGGACAGGGAGCAATCAGCCCCAGCATTTT
.	TRBV4-1	TRBD2	TRBJ2-3	CASRFAGTSGGDTQYF	TGCGCCAGCAGGTTTGCCGGGACTAGCGGGGGGGATACGCAGTATTTT
.	TRBV28	TRBD1	TRBJ1-6	CASDPGQGNSPLHF	TGTGCCAGCGACCCGGGACAGGGGAATTCACCCCTCCACTTT
.	TRBV11-2	.	TRBJ2-1	CASGSGSEQFF	TGTGCCAGCGGGTCTGGGAGTGAGCAGTTCTTC
.	TRBV5-4	TRBD1	TRBJ2-7	CASSLEFGQGAEEQYF	TGTGCCAGCAGCTTGGAGTTTGGACAGGGGGCTGAGGAGCAGTACTTC
few	TRBV4-1	TRBD1	TRBJ1-3	CASSHGTGAGNTIYF	TGCGCCAGCAGCCATGGGACAGGGGCGGGAAACACCATATATTTT
.	TRBV30	TRBD1	TRBJ1-6	CAWSGQGQGYSPLHF	TGTGCCTGGAGTGGACAAGGACAGGGATATTCACCCCTCCACTTT
.	TRBV2	TRBD1	TRBJ1-2	CASSPGQGVVGYTF	TGTGCCAGCAGTCCGGGACAGGGAGTGGTCGGCTACACCTTC
.	TRBV6-5	.	TRBJ1-2	CASRSLGGVYGYTF	TGTGCCAGCCGCAGTCTCGGGGGAGTCTATGGCTACACCTTC
.	TRBV5-6	.	TRBJ1-2	CASSLVSAANYGYTF	TGTGCCAGCAGCTTGGTATCGGCGGCAAACTATGGCTACACCTTC
.	TRBV29-1	.	TRBJ1-1	CSTLAMNTEAFF	TGCAGCACACTGGCGATGAACACTGAAGCTTTCTTT
once	TRBV6-5	.	TRBJ2-7	CASSYRGALYEQYF	TGTGCCAGCAGTTACCGGGGAGCGCTCTACGAGCAGTACTTC
once	TRBV7-3	.	TRBJ2-7	CASSLWVGYEQYF	TGTGCCAGCAGCTTATGGGTCGGGTACGAGCAGTACTTC
.	TRBV2	TRBD1	TRBJ1-5	CASSEAGTGDQPQHF	TGTGCCAGCAGTGAAGCTGGAACAGGGGATCAGCCCCAGCATTTT
.	TRBV9	.	TRBJ1-1	CASSVGSANTEAFF	TGTGCCAGCAGCGTAGGCTCAGCGAACACTGAAGCTTTCTTT
.	TRBV11-2	.	TRBJ2-7	CASSSDYYYEQYF	TGTGCCAGCAGCTCCGACTACTACTACGAGCAGTACTTC
.	TRBV5-6	TRBD1	TRBJ1-3	CASSLVGQGISVDTIYF	TGTGCCAGCAGCTTGGTGGGACAGGGGATTAGTGTGGACACCATATATTTT
.	TRBV11-3	.	TRBJ2-3	CASSFFPDTQYF	TGTGCCAGCAGCTTTTTCCCAGATACGCAGTATTTT
.	TRBV30	.	TRBJ1-2	CAWLGANYGYTF	TGTGCCTGGTTAGGTGCCAACTATGGCTACACCTTC
once	TRBV5-1	.	TRBJ1-2	CASSLVIMDYGYTF	TGCGCCAGCAGCTTGGTGATTATGGACTATGGCTACACCTTC
.	TRBV7-9	.	TRBJ1-1	CASSLVPGNTEAFF	TGTGCCAGCAGCTTAGTCCCCGGGAACACTGAAGCTTTCTTT
.	TRBV5-6	TRBD2	TRBJ2-3	CASSLVGGRADTQYF	TGTGCCAGCAGCTTGGTCGGCGGGAGGGCAGATACGCAGTATTTT
.	TRBV2	.	TRBJ1-2	CASSEALFEGRAYGYTF	TGTGCCAGCAGTGAAGCCCTGTTTGAGGGCCGGGCCTATGGCTACACCTTC
.	TRBV28	.	TRBJ1-2	CASSLVPTNYGYTF	TGTGCCAGCAGTTTAGTGCCTACTAACTATGGCTACACCTTC
.	TRBV4-1	.	TRBJ2-4	CASSQDGRLDIQYF	TGCGCCAGCAGCCAAGATGGACGTTTGGACATTCAGTACTTC
few	TRBV7-9	.	TRBJ2-1	CASSTGNEQFF	TGTGCCAGCAGCACCGGGAATGAGCAGTTCTTC
.	TRBV15	.	TRBJ2-7	CATSREGYEQYF	TGTGCCACCAGCAGAGAAGGGTACGAGCAGTACTTC
.	TRBV9	.	TRBJ1-1	CASSVVVGRYTEAFF	TGTGCCAGCAGCGTAGTTGTAGGGAGGTACACTGAAGCTTTCTTT
.	TRBV14	.	TRBJ2-7	CASSAAPGTGTYEQYF	TGTGCCAGCAGCGCCGCTCCCGGGACTGGAACCTACGAGCAGTACTTC
few	TRBV29-1	TRBD1	TRBJ1-1	CSVAGGRGVRTEAFF	TGCAGCGTGGCAGGGGGAAGGGGGGTACGCACTGAAGCTTTCTTT
once	TRBV15	.	TRBJ2-7	CATGPVESYEQYF	TGTGCCACCGGACCTGTCGAGTCCTACGAGCAGTACTTC
once	TRBV6-5	TRBD1	TRBJ1-6	CASSWDSSYNSPLHF	TGTGCCAGCAGCTGGGACAGCTCCTATAATTCACCCCTCCACTTT
.	TRBV4-1	TRBD2	TRBJ2-2	CASSQVRLAGAGELFF	TGCGCCAGCAGCCAAGTGCGGCTAGCGGGGGCCGGGGAGCTGTTTTTT
once	TRBV6-1	TRBD2	TRBJ2-5	CASSEGIAGVRETQYF	TGTGCCAGCAGTGAAGGAATAGCGGGGGTCAGGGAGACCCAGTACTTC
few	TRBV6-5	.	TRBJ1-4	CASSYSSRENEKLFF	TGTGCCAGCAGTTACTCGTCCAGAGAAAATGAAAAACTGTTTTTT
once	TRBV4-1	TRBD1	TRBJ2-7	CASSLSGQGAYEQYF	TGCGCCAGCAGCCTTTCGGGACAGGGGGCATACGAGCAGTACTTC
.	TRBV11-2	.	TRBJ2-3	CASSLVRADTQYF	TGTGCCAGCAGCTTAGTTCGTGCAGATACGCAGTATTTT
once	TRBV9	TRBD1	TRBJ1-4	CASSAGTGFGKLFF	TGTGCCAGCAGCGCCGGGACAGGGTTTGGAAAACTGTTTTTT
few	TRBV27	TRBD2	TRBJ2-6	CASSLLSGAFGANVLTF	TGTGCCAGCAGTTTATTAAGCGGGGCCTTTGGGGCCAACGTCCTGACTTTC
once	TRBV4-1	TRBD2	TRBJ2-3	CASSPLLAGEGTDTQYF	TGCGCCAGCAGCCCGCTACTAGCGGGAGAAGGGACAGATACGCAGTATTTT
.	TRBV10-3	.	TRBJ1-5	CAISNAGDNQPQHF	TGTGCCATCAGCAACGCAGGGGACAATCAGCCCCAGCATTTT
.	TRBV11-2	.	TRBJ2-1	CASSFFFPRRTGQFF	TGTGCCAGCAGCTTTTTCTTCCCGAGGCGAACAGGGCAGTTCTTC
.	TRBV13	.	TRBJ2-5	CASSLRFRGLAQETQYF	TGTGCCAGCAGCTTAAGGTTCCGGGGATTAGCCCAAGAGACCCAGTACTTC
.	TRBV5-6	.	TRBJ1-6	CASSLGTRDSYNSPLHF	TGTGCCAGCAGCTTGGGAACCAGGGACTCCTATAATTCACCCCTCCACTTT
.	TRBV5-5	.	TRBJ1-6	CASSLDRPQSPLHF	TGTGCCAGCAGCCTGGACAGACCCCAATCACCCCTCCACTTT
.	TRBV5-1	.	TRBJ2-7	CASSQEDSYEQYF	TGCGCCAGCAGCCAGGAAGATTCCTACGAGCAGTACTTC
.	TRBV9	.	TRBJ1-2	CASSVTGAGYTF	TGTGCCAGCAGCGTCACGGGGGCTGGCTACACCTTC